The clone carrying this TCR beta chain has a handful of counts. Its antigen is still unknown. These data originate in a study of Ad26.COV2.S vaccination and SARS-CoV-2 variants. Study at large: Ad26.COV2.S given intramuscularly, once or twice 56 days apart.

Findings and caveats of the study: Recipients of either vaccine or placebo displayed similar breadth of non-spike TCRs.

The treatment was: over 15 received Ad26.COV2.S at low or high dose, single or two shots; 5 received placebo; per-sample allocation not given. Sampling was done on day 63 after the first vaccine or placebo injection. The protocol was immunoSEQ multiplex PCR, while the TCRdb copy is restricted to in-frame clones and leaves out a portion. The sample consists of some 320,000 clones, about 86% of them appearing once. The germline V gene encodes CDR1 SGDLS and CDR2 YYNGEE. CDR3 length: 17 residues. V was shortened by 0 bases and J by 2 bases, with 15 bases between the two germline ends. The chain joins TRBV9 to TRBJ1-3; the D is unclear. Sequencing used peripheral blood, obtained in a trial of Ad26.COV2.S vaccine versus placebo. The sequence came from a person between 18 and 59 years old who received the Ad26.COV2.S COVID-19 vaccine or a placebo. CDR3 loop: CASSVAVGGLPGNTIYF. In nucleotides, the CDR3 is TGTGCCAGCAGCGTAGCGGTGGGAGGGCTCCCTGGAAACACCATATATTTT.